The 22 T cell receptor beta chains in this list originate from one sample, sequenced in a study of blood T cell repertoires in COVID-19. Here immunoSEQ multiplex PCR was the method, and the copy in TCRdb shows in-frame clones only, minus some. The sample has about 49,000 clones; over 65% are singletons. Source material: peripheral blood. Receptors were obtained from a woman between 70 and 85 years old with acute or convalescent COVID-19.

The chain has TRBV5-1 and TRBJ2-7; 7 bases agree with TRBD1. Trimming removed 4 bases from V and 3 bases from J; junction bases left unmatched: 7. In germline, CDR1 is SGHRS, CDR2 YFSETQ. This CDR3 has 14 amino acids. CDR3 amino acids: CASSLAQGVYEQYF. The CDR3, as DNA: TGCGCCAGCAGCCTTGCTCAGGGGGTCTACGAGCAGTACTTC. Drawing the rest from reference TRBV5-1 and TRBJ2-7, the complete variable domain is KAGVTQTPRYLIKTRGQQVTLSCSPISGHRSVSWYQQTPGQGLQFLFEYFSETQRNKGNFPGRFSGRQFSNSRSEMNVSTLELGDSALYLCASSLAQGVYEQYFGPGTRLTVT.

The chain uses TRBV7-3 and TRBJ1-1, with D possibly matching TRBD1 (6 bases). The CDR3 totals 16 residues. V shed 0 bases and J shed 0 bases, with 11 bases lying between them. CDR1 and CDR2 from the germline V gene are SGHTA and FQGTGA. Written as DNA, the CDR3 is TGTGCCAGCAGCTTAACCGGGGGGCCCCTGAACACTGAAGCTTTCTTT. Translation gives CASSLTGGPLNTEAFF. The variable domain in full, completed from reference TRBV7-3 and TRBJ1-1, reads GAGVSQTPSNKVTEKGKYVELRCDPISGHTALYWYRQSLGQGPEFLIYFQGTGAADDSGLPNDRFFAVRPEGSVSTLKIQRTERGDSAVYLCASSLTGGPLNTEAFFGQGTRLTVV.

The chain joins TRBV7-9 to TRBJ2-7, with 10 positions matching TRBD1. The germline CDR1 and CDR2 sequences are SEHNR and FQNEAQ (reference sequence). The CDR3 extends over 15 amino acids. Trimming took 5 bases from V and 4 from J; bases not matched to a gene: 8. The CDR3 bases are TGTGCCAGCAGCGCTCCGGGACAGGGGTATTACGAGCAGTACTTC. This codes for CASSAPGQGYYEQYF. Full variable domain (remainder filled in from reference TRBV7-9 and TRBJ2-7): DTGVSQNPRHKITKRGQNVTFRCDPISEHNRLYWYRQTLGQGPEFLTYFQNEAQLEKSRLLSDRFSAERPKGSFSTLEIQRTEQGDSAMYLCASSAPGQGYYEQYFGPGTRLTVT.

This clone is labeled as medium-sized (0.01 to 0.1%). The J gene is TRBJ1-5, the V gene TRBV5-1; tentatively, D is TRBD1 (5 bases). Trimming left V 4 bases short and J 4 bases short, with 15 bases between. In germline, CDR1 is SGHRS, CDR2 YFSETQ. The CDR3 spans 15 residues. The CDR3 coding sequence is TGCGCCAGCAGCCCGCGGGGGGGGACTAATCAGCCCCAGCATTTT. Protein product: CASSPRGGTNQPQHF.

This chain uses TRBV7-9 with TRBJ1-4; TRBD1 matches at 9 bases. In germline, CDR1 is SEHNR, CDR2 FQNEAQ (reference sequence). V trimming: 2 bases; J trimming: 5 bases; junction bases outside the gene matches: 6. This CDR3 comprises 16 residues. The chain's CDR3 is CASSLQWDRANEKLFF. CDR3 nucleotides: TGTGCCAGCAGCTTACAGTGGGACAGGGCGAATGAAAAACTGTTTTTT.

The chain carries TRBV28 and TRBJ2-1; 7 nucleotides align to TRBD1. V was clipped by 6 bases and J by 5 bases; unmatched bases: 10. CDR3 length: 15 amino acids. CDR1 MDHEN and CDR2 SYDVKM come from the germline V gene. CDR3 bases: TGTGCCAGCAGAGATGCCGGGACAGCACACAATGAGCAGTTCTTC. This gives the protein CASRDAGTAHNEQFF.

To note about this clone: This sample includes further DNA sequences coding for the same CDR3. V gene TRBV11-2 combines with J gene TRBJ1-1; the match to TRBD1 covers 10 bases. After removal of 3 bases from V and 2 bases from J, the junction contained 0 bases not matched to a gene. The CDR3 totals 14 residues. Germline values: CDR1 SGHAT, CDR2 FQNNGV. The CDR3 is CASSLTGGNTEAFF. DNA of the CDR3: TGTGCCAGCAGCTTGACAGGGGGCAACACTGAAGCTTTCTTT.

The chain carries TRBV20-1 and TRBJ2-7; D is perhaps TRBD1 (5 bases). V lost 3 bases to trimming and J lost 3 bases, with 15 bases between them. The V gene's germline CDR1 is DFQATT and CDR2 SNEGSKA (reference sequence). The CDR3 is made up of 14 amino acids. The CDR3 region is CSASFVGQSYEQYF. The CDR3 coding sequence is TGCAGTGCTAGTTTTGTGGGGCAGAGCTACGAGCAGTACTTC.

The chain employs TRBV19 and TRBJ1-5; D remains unclear. Germline CDR1 reads LNHDA; CDR2 reads SQIVND (reference sequence). CDR3 length: 15 amino acids. The ends were cut back, 4 bases at V and 4 bases at J, with 14 bases in the middle. The CDR3 here is CASSKERFGNQPQHF. The CDR3 nucleotides read TGTGCCAGTAGTAAGGAGAGGTTTGGGAATCAGCCCCAGCATTTT.

This clone was recorded only once. This rearrangement joins TRBV6-5 to TRBJ1-2; TRBD1 agrees at 7 bases. V shed 5 bases, J shed 8 bases, and the junction held 11 bases outside the gene matches. The CDR3 length is 14 residues. From germline, CDR1 is MNHEY and CDR2 SVGAGI. CDR3 bases: TGTGCCAGCAGTCCCTCCTTTGACAGGGCCGGCTACACCTTC. It encodes CASSPSFDRAGYTF.

A single count supports this clone. V is TRBV7-2 and J is TRBJ2-7; 9 nucleotides match TRBD2. This CDR3 is 14 amino acids long. CDR1 and CDR2 from the germline V gene are SGHTA and FQGNSA. With 5 bases clipped from V and 4 bases from J, the junction kept 6 bases outside the gene matches. CDR3 region: CASSPGTSLYEQYF. The DNA of the CDR3 is TGTGCCAGCAGCCCGGGGACTAGCTTGTACGAGCAGTACTTC.

The V call is TRBV28, the J call TRBJ2-1; the D gene is possibly TRBD1 (5 bases). The CDR3 covers 13 residues. V lost 7 bases to trimming and J lost 3 bases, with 10 bases between them. CDR1 is MDHEN, CDR2 SYDVKM, per germline. CDR3 bases: TGTGCCAGCAAAAGGGGTTACTACAATGAGCAGTTCTTC. Translated: CASKRGYYNEQFF.

The chain has TRBV5-1 and TRBJ2-7; 8 positions agree with TRBD1. Trimming at V came to 5 bases and at J to 1 base, leaving 5 bases not matched to a gene. The CDR3 totals 14 residues. Per the germline V gene, CDR1 is SGHRS and CDR2 is YFSETQ. CDR3 in DNA: TGCGCCAGCAGGGACAGGGCGGGATCCTACGAGCAGTACTTC. This gives the protein CASRDRAGSYEQYF.

The chain links TRBV19 to TRBJ2-7; TRBD1 matches at 7 bases. Germline values: CDR1 LNHDA, CDR2 SQIVND (reference sequence). Losses at the gene ends were 7 bases for V and 5 bases for J; bases not matched to a gene: 5. The CDR3 loop spans 12 amino acids. CDR3 sequence: CASKDRSNEQYF. CDR3 DNA sequence: TGTGCCAGTAAGGACAGGTCGAACGAGCAGTACTTC.

This clone has just a few counts. The chain combines TRBV6-1 with TRBJ1-5; D is unclear. This CDR3 has 15 amino acids. The V end was cut by 0 bases, the J end by 5 bases, with 11 bases between. Germline V gives CDR1 MNHNS, CDR2 SASEGT. Here the CDR3 DNA reads TGTGCCAGCAGTGAAGCGGTTCGCGGGTATCAGCCCCAGCATTTT. The encoded protein is CASSEAVRGYQPQHF.

V is TRBV27 and J is TRBJ2-7, with 10 bases matching TRBD1. The trim removed 5 bases at V and 3 bases at J, leaving 10 bases unmatched. CDR1 and CDR2 from the germline V gene are MNHEY and SMNVEV (reference sequence). The CDR3 loop spans 16 amino acids. This chain's CDR3 is CASSPWDGQGGYEQYF. CDR3 coding DNA: TGTGCCAGCAGTCCCTGGGACGGACAGGGGGGCTACGAGCAGTACTTC.

The table lists this clone with many counts. This chain connects TRBV4-2 to TRBJ2-1; tentative D call: TRBD2 (5 bases). The CDR3 extends over 13 amino acids. CDR1 LGHNA and CDR2 YNFKEQ come from the germline V gene. The V end was cut by 1 base, the J end by 8 bases, with 9 bases between. CDR3: CASSQAGTDEQFF. The CDR3 nucleotides read TGTGCCAGCAGCCAAGCGGGAACCGATGAGCAGTTCTTC.

This clone was found a few times. The chain recombines TRBV14 with TRBJ1-2, with D perhaps TRBD1 (5 bases). Trimming took off 4 bases at V and 4 bases at J, with 10 bases between the two ends. The CDR3 consists of 13 residues. The V gene's germline CDR1 is SGHDN and CDR2 FVKESK. This CDR3 is CASSLGLSYGYTF. CDR3 coding DNA: TGTGCCAGCAGCCTGGGACTGTCCTATGGCTACACCTTC.

The V gene is TRBV7-6, the J gene TRBJ2-5; D gene ambiguous. V was clipped by 5 bases and J by 5 bases, with 6 bases between them. In germline, CDR1 is SGHVS, CDR2 FNYEAQ. This CDR3 contains 11 residues. The CDR3 DNA follows: TGTGCCAGCAGCCCTTTTGAGACCCAGTACTTC. This gives the protein CASSPFETQYF.

This clone showed up just once. V is TRBV7-6 and J is TRBJ2-3; the match to TRBD1 covers 10 bases. CDR1 is SGHVS and CDR2 is FNYEAQ in the germline V gene. The CDR3 sequence is 18 residues long. The V and J ends lost 3 bases and 2 bases, in that order; junction bases with no gene match: 11. CDR3 residues: CASSLADATGGFTDTQYF. CDR3 coding DNA: TGTGCCAGCAGCTTGGCAGACGCGACAGGGGGCTTCACAGATACGCAGTATTTT. The whole variable domain, remainder taken from reference TRBV7-6 and TRBJ2-3, is GAGVSQSPRYKVTKRGQDVALRCDPISGHVSLYWYRQALGQGPEFLTYFNYEAQQDKSGLPNDRFSAERPEGSISTLTIQRTEQRDSAMYRCASSLADATGGFTDTQYFGPGTRLTVL.

This chain joins TRBV7-9 and TRBJ2-1; the match to TRBD2 covers 11 bases. After removal of 5 bases from V and 2 bases from J, the junction contained 5 bases not matched to a gene. The CDR3 has 16 amino acids. CDR1 is SEHNR and CDR2 is FQNEAQ in the germline V gene (reference sequence). CDR3 residues: CASSPLTSGTYNEQFF. CDR3 in DNA: TGTGCCAGCAGCCCGTTGACTAGCGGGACCTACAATGAGCAGTTCTTC.

The J gene is TRBJ1-1, the V gene TRBV4-1; D may be TRBD1 (5 bases). The germline gives CDR1 MGHRA, CDR2 YSYEKL. This CDR3 region has 15 residues. Trimming stripped 1 base from V and 0 bases from J, with 9 bases between. CDR3 bases: TGCGCCAGCAGCCAAGGGGTAGGGGTGAACACTGAAGCTTTCTTT. Residues: CASSQGVGVNTEAFF.